The next 30 T cell receptor beta chains were all read from a single sample in a study of T-cell reconstitution after alpha-beta-depleted transplantation in children. Unique molecular identifiers were built into the TCRbeta library. TCRdb ran MiXCR on the PCR reads and lists one entry per CDR3 protein. The top ten hold more than 2.5% of the sample, which has some 75,000 distinct CDR3 sequences, about 6.7% seen once. Sequencing was performed on PBMCs from the stem cell graft donor, taken from the stem cell graft. These receptors were collected from a human donor who donated a stem cell graft to a child with acute lymphoblastic leukemia.

This clonotype was counted at least ten times. The chain employs TRBV20-1 and TRBJ2-2; the match to TRBD2 covers 12 bases. J lost 5 bases, V lost 4 bases, and 5 bases had no gene match. The CDR3 is 15 residues long. CDR1 is DFQATT and CDR2 is SNEGSKA in the germline V gene (reference sequence). The CDR3 protein is CSATSGGAETGELFF. The CDR3 nucleotides are TGCAGTGCTACTAGCGGGGGGGCGGAGACCGGGGAGCTGTTTTTT.

This clonotype was detected ten times or more. The rearrangement links TRBV24-1 to TRBJ2-5; TRBD2 matches 8 bases. CDR3 length: 16 amino acids. Germline trimming cut 1 base from V and 3 bases from J; bases unmatched to any gene: 6. Germline CDR1 KGHDR, CDR2 SFDVKD. The CDR3 loop is CATSDFQRGREETQYF. The CDR3 nucleotides read TGTGCCACCAGTGATTTTCAGCGGGGGCGCGAAGAGACCCAGTACTTC.

This clonotype was seen repeatedly, ten times or more. The J gene is TRBJ2-1, the V gene TRBV12-3 or TRBV12-4; a weak D match, TRBD2 (5 bases). The CDR3 contains 12 residues. V was shortened by 6 bases and J by 7 bases, with 10 bases between the two germline ends. In DNA form, the CDR3 reads TGTGCCAGCAGCCGGACGGGGAATGAGCAGTTCTTC. Translating gives CASSRTGNEQFF.

This clonotype was picked up many times. The chain combines TRBV2 with TRBJ2-3, with TRBD2 identical over 8 bases. Germline-derived CDR1 and CDR2 are SNHLY and FYNNEI. The CDR3 extends over 15 amino acids. J gave up 4 bases and V 4 bases, and 7 bases lay outside the gene matches. This CDR3 is CASSGASGLPDTQYF. The CDR3 DNA follows: TGTGCCAGCAGTGGGGCTAGCGGGTTGCCAGATACGCAGTATTTT.

The chain recombines TRBV27 with TRBJ1-2, with TRBD1 matching over 9 bases. The CDR3 contains 13 residues. Trimming took 5 bases from V and 7 from J; bases not matched to a gene: 5. From germline, CDR1 is MNHEY and CDR2 SMNVEV (reference sequence). This chain's CDR3 is CASSPGTGIGYTF. The DNA for the CDR3 is TGTGCCAGCAGTCCAGGGACAGGGATTGGCTACACCTTC.

This clonotype came up many times. The chain is built from TRBV11-3 and TRBJ2-7, with D perhaps TRBD1 or TRBD2 (7 bases each). V was clipped by 4 bases and J by 4 bases, with 26 bases between them. Per germline, CDR1 SGHNT and CDR2 YENEEA. The CDR3 runs to 18 residues. CDR3 sequence: CASSSITGDYSKLYEQYF. The DNA of the CDR3 is TGTGCCAGCAGCTCGATCACAGGGGACTACTCGAAACTATACGAGCAGTACTTC.

This clonotype was seen repeatedly, ten times or more. The chain couples TRBV24-1 to TRBJ2-3, with D maybe TRBD2 (5 bases). In germline, CDR1 is KGHDR, CDR2 SFDVKD. CDR3 length: 16 residues. Trimming stripped 3 bases from V and 6 bases from J, with 18 bases between. This CDR3 is CATSDTRAVGQDTQYF. CDR3 DNA: TGTGCCACCAGTGATACGAGGGCTGTGGGTCAGGATACGCAGTATTTT.

The table lists this clonotype with many counts. This chain links TRBV12-3 or TRBV12-4 with TRBJ2-5, with D uncertain. V was trimmed by 2 bases and J by 4 bases, leaving 14 bases between them. The CDR3 consists of 15 residues. The CDR3 protein is CASSLSVAARETQYF. CDR3 bases: TGTGCCAGCAGTTTATCAGTGGCCGCCCGAGAGACCCAGTACTTC.

At least ten counts were recorded for this clonotype. The chain employs TRBV5-1 and TRBJ1-3; 7 nucleotides match TRBD1. This CDR3 has 14 amino acids. The germline CDR1 and CDR2 sequences are SGHRS and YFSETQ. Trimming at V came to 3 bases and at J to 4 bases, leaving 4 bases not matched to a gene. The DNA for the CDR3 is TGCGCCAGCAGCTCGGACAGGCGGGGAAACACCATATATTTT. It translates to CASSSDRRGNTIYF.

The V and J genes are TRBV3-1 and TRBJ1-1; TRBD1 matches at 7 bases. From germline, CDR1 is LGHDT and CDR2 YNNKEL (reference sequence). CDR3 length equals 19 residues. J was trimmed by 4 bases and V by 10 bases; bases with no gene match: 27. CDR3 in amino acids: CATSRLLGNQGGSRTEAFF. CDR3 DNA sequence: TGTGCCACCTCCCGCCTTCTCGGGAACCAGGGGGGGTCTCGCACTGAAGCTTTCTTT. Combining the CDR3 with reference TRBV3-1 and TRBJ1-1 gives the whole variable domain DTAVSQTPKYLVTQMGNDKSIKCEQNLGHDTMYWYKQDSKKFLKIMFSYNNKELIINETVPNRFSPKSPDKAHLNLHINSLELGDSAVYFCATSRLLGNQGGSRTEAFFGQGTRLTVV.

This clonotype was observed a few times. CDR3 coding DNA: TGTGCCAGCAAATACGGGGGGAGAACTAATGAAAAACTGTTTTTT. Translated, it gives CASKYGGRTNEKLFF. The chain employs TRBV6-5 and TRBJ1-4, with a possible D match to TRBD1 (5 bases). V was clipped by 7 bases and J by 1 base, with 13 bases between them. This CDR3 is built from 15 residues. Germline V gene lookup returns CDR1 MNHEY and CDR2 SVGAGI.

This clonotype was seen many times. The chain couples TRBV5-1 to TRBJ2-6; D unresolved. This CDR3 is 14 amino acids long. The V gene lost 5 bases and the J gene lost 2 bases, with 8 bases spanning the gap. Per germline, CDR1 SGHRS and CDR2 YFSETQ. The CDR3: CASSLVPGANVLTF. DNA of the CDR3: TGCGCCAGCAGTCTAGTCCCTGGGGCCAACGTCCTGACTTTC.

The chain's CDR3 is CASSLSPLGETEAFF. The CDR3 DNA follows: TGTGCCAGCAGTTTGTCCCCGCTAGGAGAAACTGAAGCTTTCTTT. V is TRBV28 and J is TRBJ1-1; D not certain. Germline CDR1 is MDHEN and CDR2 is SYDVKM. The ends were cut back, 3 bases at V and 5 bases at J, with 16 bases in the middle. The CDR3 sequence is 15 residues long.

At least ten counts were recorded for this clonotype. This sequence joins TRBV4-3 and TRBJ2-3, with 7 bases identical to TRBD2. CDR3 length equals 16 residues. The germline V gene has CDR1 LGHNA and CDR2 YSLEER. The V and J ends lost 5 bases and 3 bases, in that order; junction bases with no gene match: 11. DNA of the CDR3: TGCGCCAGCAGCTCCCTGTTGAGCGGGGCAACAGATACGCAGTATTTT. This encodes CASSSLLSGATDTQYF.

This clonotype has ten or more counts. V and J are TRBV9 and TRBJ1-5; D remains unclear. Germline CDR1 and CDR2: SGDLS and YYNGEE. Trimming pared 1 base from V and 1 base from J, leaving 3 bases between. This CDR3 has 13 residues. CDR3 amino acids: CASSVNSNQPQHF. CDR3 nucleotide sequence: TGTGCCAGCAGCGTAAACAGCAATCAGCCCCAGCATTTT.

This clonotype was seen at least ten times. This chain links TRBV11-2 with TRBJ2-7; D ambiguous. The CDR3 covers 13 residues. The V end was cut by 4 bases, the J end by 6 bases, with 13 bases between. Germline V gene sequence: CDR1 SGHAT, CDR2 FQNNGV. Here the CDR3 DNA reads TGTGCCAGCAGCTACGACCCGGGTCCCGAGCAGTACTTC. Translated, it gives CASSYDPGPEQYF. The full variable domain, in which reference TRBV11-2 and TRBJ2-7 provide the parts outside the CDR3, is EAGVAQSPRYKIIEKRQSVAFWCNPISGHATLYWYQQILGQGPKLLIQFQNNGVVDDSQLPKDRFSAERLKGVDSTLKIQPAKLEDSAVYLCASSYDPGPEQYFGPGTRLTVT.

A word on this clonotype: A read error may produce the germline difference seen at one junction end. The chain recombines TRBV15 with TRBJ2-1, with TRBD2 identical over 7 bases. Germline CDR1 and CDR2: LNHNV and YYDKDF (reference sequence). The CDR3 is made up of 16 amino acids. CDR3 loop: CATSRAGLAVFNKQFF. The CDR3 coding sequence is TGTGCCACCAGCAGAGCGGGGCTAGCGGTTTTCAATAAGCAGTTCTTC.

This clonotype was counted ten times or more. V usage is TRBV25-1 and J usage is TRBJ2-1, with 11 bases identical to TRBD2. This CDR3 has 16 residues. Germline loops: CDR1 MGHDK, CDR2 SYGVNS. The V and J ends lost 2 bases and 4 bases, in that order; junction bases with no gene match: 4. CDR3 in amino acids: CASSEQLAGVYNEQFF. CDR3 bases: TGTGCCAGCAGTGAACAACTAGCGGGAGTTTACAATGAGCAGTTCTTC.

This clonotype was picked up many times. This chain connects TRBV10-2 to TRBJ1-1; no reliable D call. V was pared by 4 bases and J by 8 bases, with 11 bases between. The germline CDR1 and CDR2 sequences are WSHSY and SAAADI. The CDR3 runs 12 residues. CDR3 DNA: TGCGCCAGCAGTGGGGCGGGAGGGGAAGCTTTCTTT. It translates to CASSGAGGEAFF.

In its sample, this clonotype was seen a few times. The chain couples TRBV15 to TRBJ1-2, with D hard to call. V lost 0 bases and J 7 bases, leaving 12 bases between the germline ends. Per the germline V gene, CDR1 is LNHNV and CDR2 is YYDKDF (reference sequence). This CDR3 region has 14 residues. CDR3 in DNA: TGTGCCACCAGCAGAGATCGGGCCGCGATTGGCTACACCTTC. Its protein product is CATSRDRAAIGYTF.

This clonotype was seen many times. The chain combines TRBV20-1 with TRBJ2-1, with TRBD2 identical over 13 bases. The germline CDR1 and CDR2 sequences are DFQATT and SNEGSKA (reference sequence). This CDR3 has 15 amino acids. Losses at the gene ends were 5 bases for V and 7 bases for J; bases not matched to a gene: 8. CDR3 bases: TGCAGTGCTGAGCGACTAGCGGGGGGTCTGAATGAGCAGTTCTTC. This gives the protein CSAERLAGGLNEQFF.

The V call is TRBV12-3 or TRBV12-4, the J call TRBJ2-7, with 7 bases aligning to TRBD1. Trimming removed 8 bases from V and 2 bases from J; junction bases left unmatched: 12. This CDR3 has 15 amino acids. The chain's CDR3 is CASSPGTEAPYEQYF. CDR3 in DNA: TGTGCCAGCTCCCCCGGGACAGAGGCACCCTACGAGCAGTACTTC.

This chain uses TRBV4-3 with TRBJ2-2; 9 bases are shared with TRBD1. Germline CDR1 is LGHNA and CDR2 is YSLEER. The CDR3 spans 16 residues. The CDR3 region is CASGQSGQGSTGELFF. CDR3 nucleotide sequence: TGCGCGAGCGGCCAATCGGGACAGGGTAGCACCGGGGAGCTGTTTTTT.

This clonotype has a count of ten or more. The germline gene is not matched at one end of the junction; a read error may be the cause. The chain combines TRBV6-5 with TRBJ1-1; D uncertain. Germline lookup yields CDR1 MNHEY and CDR2 SVGAGI. The CDR3 spans 15 residues. The DNA of the CDR3 is TGTGCCATCAGTTACGAGAGGCCTACCTTAGGTGGAGCTTTCTTT. This gives the protein CAISYERPTLGGAFF.

This clonotype was seen only a few times. The rearrangement links TRBV11-2 to TRBJ2-6; D uncertain. CDR1 is SGHAT, CDR2 FQNNGV, per germline. Trimming removed 8 bases from V and 1 base from J, with 6 bases in between. The CDR3 loop spans 13 amino acids. CDR3 sequence reads: CASGESGANVLTF. DNA of the CDR3: TGTGCCAGCGGGGAATCTGGGGCCAACGTCCTGACTTTC.

The table lists this clonotype with many counts. The genes are TRBV5-1 and TRBJ2-2, with 7 bases aligning to TRBD1. The length of the CDR3 is 14 residues. The germline gives CDR1 SGHRS, CDR2 YFSETQ. V was clipped by 5 bases and J by 3 bases; unmatched bases: 4. The CDR3 spells CASRSTGDTGELFF. As DNA, the CDR3 is TGCGCCAGCAGATCAACAGGGGACACCGGGGAGCTGTTTTTT.

This clonotype was seen a few times. One end of the junction does not line up with germline, which may come from a read error. The CDR3, as DNA: TGCGCCAGCAGCGGACAGGGGGCCATGGACTTC. Encoded protein: CASSGQGAMDF. This chain uses TRBV10-1 with TRBJ2-7; 11 bases line up with TRBD1. The CDR3 loop spans 11 amino acids. CDR1 WNHNN and CDR2 SYGVQD come from the germline V gene (reference sequence).

This clonotype was observed a few times. This could be a read error, since a much larger clone is one nucleotide away. V is TRBV7-9 and J is TRBJ2-7; 12 bases line up with TRBD2. In germline, CDR1 is SEHNR, CDR2 FQNEAQ (reference sequence). The CDR3 runs 14 residues. The DNA for the CDR3 is TGTGCCAGCAGCTTGACTAGCGGGAGAGGCGAGCGGTACTTC. It encodes CASSLTSGRGERYF.

This clonotype was detected ten times or more. The gene calls are TRBV4-3 and TRBJ2-7; 9 bases match TRBD2. The CDR3 extends over 15 amino acids. Germline V gene data show CDR1 as LGHNA and CDR2 as YSLEER. The junction had 3 bases not matched to a gene; V was cut back by 1 base and J by 2 bases. Here the CDR3 reads CASSQGLAEAYEQYF. The CDR3 nucleotides are TGCGCCAGCAGCCAAGGACTAGCGGAGGCCTACGAGCAGTACTTC.

This clonotype has a count of ten or more. The rearrangement uses TRBV5-1 and TRBJ2-2, with 7 nucleotides matching TRBD2. Looked up from germline, CDR1 is SGHRS and CDR2 is YFSETQ. V was pared by 0 bases and J by 1 base, with 15 bases of the junction left unmatched. The CDR3 has 20 amino acids. CDR3 region: CASSLGSARAGVRNTGELFF. The CDR3 DNA is TGCGCCAGCAGCTTGGGATCGGCCAGGGCGGGGGTGAGGAACACCGGGGAGCTGTTTTTT.